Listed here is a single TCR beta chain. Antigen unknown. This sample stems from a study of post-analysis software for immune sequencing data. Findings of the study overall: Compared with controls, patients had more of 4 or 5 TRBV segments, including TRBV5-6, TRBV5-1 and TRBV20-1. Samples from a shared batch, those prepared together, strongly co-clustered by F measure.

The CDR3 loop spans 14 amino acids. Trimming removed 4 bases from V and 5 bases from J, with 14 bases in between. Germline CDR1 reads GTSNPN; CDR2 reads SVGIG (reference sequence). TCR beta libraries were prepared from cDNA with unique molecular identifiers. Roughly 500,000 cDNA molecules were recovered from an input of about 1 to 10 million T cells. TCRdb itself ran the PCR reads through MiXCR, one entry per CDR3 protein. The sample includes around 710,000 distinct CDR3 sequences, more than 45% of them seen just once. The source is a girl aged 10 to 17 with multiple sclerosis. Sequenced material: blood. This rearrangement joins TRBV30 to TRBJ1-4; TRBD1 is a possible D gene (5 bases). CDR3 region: CAWKGRGGNEKLFF. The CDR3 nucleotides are TGTGCCTGGAAGGGTAGGGGTGGGAATGAAAAACTGTTTTTT.